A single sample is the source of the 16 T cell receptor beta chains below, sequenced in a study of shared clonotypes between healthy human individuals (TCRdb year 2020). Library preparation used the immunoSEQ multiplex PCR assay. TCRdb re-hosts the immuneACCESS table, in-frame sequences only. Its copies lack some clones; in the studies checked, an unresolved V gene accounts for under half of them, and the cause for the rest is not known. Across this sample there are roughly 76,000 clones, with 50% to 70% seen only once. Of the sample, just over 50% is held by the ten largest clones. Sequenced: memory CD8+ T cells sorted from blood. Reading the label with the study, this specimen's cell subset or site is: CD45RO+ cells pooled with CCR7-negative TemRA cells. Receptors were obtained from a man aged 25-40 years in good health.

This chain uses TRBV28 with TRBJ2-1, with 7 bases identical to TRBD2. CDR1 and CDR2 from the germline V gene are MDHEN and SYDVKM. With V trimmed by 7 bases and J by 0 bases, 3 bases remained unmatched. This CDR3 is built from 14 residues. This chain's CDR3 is CASKRDNSYNEQFF. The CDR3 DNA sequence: TGTGCCAGCAAGCGGGATAACTCCTACAATGAGCAGTTCTTC.

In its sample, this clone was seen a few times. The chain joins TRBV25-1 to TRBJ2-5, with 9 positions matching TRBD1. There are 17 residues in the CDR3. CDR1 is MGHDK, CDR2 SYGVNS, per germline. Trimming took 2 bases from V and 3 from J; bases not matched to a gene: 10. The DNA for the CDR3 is TGTGCCAGCAGTGAAACGCACGAGGGGACAGGGAAAGAGACCCAGTACTTC. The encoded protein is CASSETHEGTGKETQYF. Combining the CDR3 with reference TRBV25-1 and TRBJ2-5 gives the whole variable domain EADIYQTPRYLVIGTGKKITLECSQTMGHDKMYWYQQDPGMELHLIHYSYGVNSTEKGDLSSESTVSRIRTEHFPLTLESARPSHTSQYLCASSETHEGTGKETQYFGPGTRLLVL.

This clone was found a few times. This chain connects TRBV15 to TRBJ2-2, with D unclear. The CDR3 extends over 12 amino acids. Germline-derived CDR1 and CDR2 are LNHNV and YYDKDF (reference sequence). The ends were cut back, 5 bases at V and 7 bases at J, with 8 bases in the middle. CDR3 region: CATSPSGGELFF. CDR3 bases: TGTGCCACCAGCCCCTCCGGCGGGGAGCTGTTTTTT. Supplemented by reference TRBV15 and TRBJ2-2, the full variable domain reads DAMVIQNPRYQVTQFGKPVTLSCSQTLNHNVMYWYQQKSSQAPKLLFHYYDKDFNNEADTPDNFQSRRPNTSFCFLDIRSPGLGDTAMYLCATSPSGGELFFGEGSRLTVL.

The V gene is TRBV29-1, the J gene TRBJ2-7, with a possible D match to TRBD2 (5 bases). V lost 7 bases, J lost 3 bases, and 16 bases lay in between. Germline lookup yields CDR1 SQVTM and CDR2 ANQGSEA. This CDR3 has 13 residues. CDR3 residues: CSASRATDYEQYF. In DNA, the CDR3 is TGCAGCGCTAGCCGGGCCACGGACTACGAGCAGTACTTC.

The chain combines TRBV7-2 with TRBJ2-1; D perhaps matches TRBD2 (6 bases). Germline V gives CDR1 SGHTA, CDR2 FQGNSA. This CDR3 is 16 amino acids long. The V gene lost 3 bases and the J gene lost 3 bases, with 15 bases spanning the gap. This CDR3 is CASSFSLGGYYNEQFF. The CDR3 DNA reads TGTGCCAGCAGCTTTTCATTGGGAGGTTACTACAATGAGCAGTTCTTC.

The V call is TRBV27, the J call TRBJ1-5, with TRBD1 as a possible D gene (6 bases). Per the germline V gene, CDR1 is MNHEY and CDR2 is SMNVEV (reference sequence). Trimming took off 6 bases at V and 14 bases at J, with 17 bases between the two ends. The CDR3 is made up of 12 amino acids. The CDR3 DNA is TGTGCCAGCAGGCTCGCCCAGGGGAAAGAGCATTTT. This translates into CASRLAQGKEHF.

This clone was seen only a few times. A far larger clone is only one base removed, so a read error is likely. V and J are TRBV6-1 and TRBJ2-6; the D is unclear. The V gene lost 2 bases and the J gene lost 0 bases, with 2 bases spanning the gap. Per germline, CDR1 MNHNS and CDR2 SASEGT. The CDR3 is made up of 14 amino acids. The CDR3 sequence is CASSESSGANVLTF. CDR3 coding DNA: TGTGCCAGCAGTGAAAGCTCTGGGGCCAACGTCCTGACTTTC.

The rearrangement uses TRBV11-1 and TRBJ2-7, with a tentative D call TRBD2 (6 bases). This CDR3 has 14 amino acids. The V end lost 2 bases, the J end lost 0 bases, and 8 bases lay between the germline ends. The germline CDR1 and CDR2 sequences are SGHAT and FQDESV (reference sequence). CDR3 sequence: CASSLFGSSYEQYF. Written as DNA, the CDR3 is TGTGCCAGCAGCTTATTCGGGAGCTCCTACGAGCAGTACTTC.

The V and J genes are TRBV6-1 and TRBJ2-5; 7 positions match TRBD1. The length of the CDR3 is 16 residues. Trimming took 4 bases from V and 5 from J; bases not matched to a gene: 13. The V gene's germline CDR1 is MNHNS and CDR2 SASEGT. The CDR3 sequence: CASSADYRGRGETQYF. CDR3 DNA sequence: TGTGCCAGCAGTGCCGATTACAGGGGCAGGGGCGAGACCCAGTACTTC.

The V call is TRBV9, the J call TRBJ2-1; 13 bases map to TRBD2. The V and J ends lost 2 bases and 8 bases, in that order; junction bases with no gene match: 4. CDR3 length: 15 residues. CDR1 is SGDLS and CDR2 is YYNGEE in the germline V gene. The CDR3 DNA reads TGTGCCAGCAGCGTCACTAGCGGGAGGGTCGATGAGCAGTTCTTC. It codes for CASSVTSGRVDEQFF. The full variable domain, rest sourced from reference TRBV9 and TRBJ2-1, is DSGVTQTPKHLITATGQRVTLRCSPRSGDLSVYWYQQSLDQGLQFLIQYYNGEERAKGNILERFSAQQFPDLHSELNLSSLELGDSALYFCASSVTSGRVDEQFFGPGTRLTVL.

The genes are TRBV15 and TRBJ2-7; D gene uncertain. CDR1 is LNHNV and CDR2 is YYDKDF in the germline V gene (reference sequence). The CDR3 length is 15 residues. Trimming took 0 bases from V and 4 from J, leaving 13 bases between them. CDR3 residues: CATSRDTGKVYEQYF. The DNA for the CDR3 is TGTGCCACCAGCAGAGATACGGGTAAAGTTTACGAGCAGTACTTC.

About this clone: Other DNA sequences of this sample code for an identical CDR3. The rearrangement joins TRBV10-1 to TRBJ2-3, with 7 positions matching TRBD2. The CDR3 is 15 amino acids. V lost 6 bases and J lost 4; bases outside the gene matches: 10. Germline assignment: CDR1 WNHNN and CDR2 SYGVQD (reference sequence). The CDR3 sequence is CASRAGLVDADTQYF. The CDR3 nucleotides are TGCGCCAGCAGAGCCGGACTAGTAGACGCAGATACGCAGTATTTT.

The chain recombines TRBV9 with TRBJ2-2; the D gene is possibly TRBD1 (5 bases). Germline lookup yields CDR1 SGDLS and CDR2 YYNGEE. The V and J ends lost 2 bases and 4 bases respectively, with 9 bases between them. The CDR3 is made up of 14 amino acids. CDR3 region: CASSVSGATGELFF. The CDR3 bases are TGTGCCAGCAGCGTCAGTGGGGCCACCGGGGAGCTGTTTTTT.

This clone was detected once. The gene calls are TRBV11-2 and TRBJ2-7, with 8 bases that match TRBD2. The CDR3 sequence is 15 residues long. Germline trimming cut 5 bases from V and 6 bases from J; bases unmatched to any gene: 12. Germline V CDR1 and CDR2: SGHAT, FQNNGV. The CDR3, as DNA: TGTGCCAGCAGCCTCTCCGGGACTAGTCTCTCCGAGCAGTACTTC. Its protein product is CASSLSGTSLSEQYF.

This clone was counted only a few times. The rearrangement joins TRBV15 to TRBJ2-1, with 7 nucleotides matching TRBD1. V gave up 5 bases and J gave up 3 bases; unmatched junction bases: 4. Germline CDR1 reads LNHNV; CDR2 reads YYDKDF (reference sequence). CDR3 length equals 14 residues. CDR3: CATSVGTDYNEQFF. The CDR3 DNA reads TGTGCCACCAGCGTCGGGACAGACTACAATGAGCAGTTCTTC.

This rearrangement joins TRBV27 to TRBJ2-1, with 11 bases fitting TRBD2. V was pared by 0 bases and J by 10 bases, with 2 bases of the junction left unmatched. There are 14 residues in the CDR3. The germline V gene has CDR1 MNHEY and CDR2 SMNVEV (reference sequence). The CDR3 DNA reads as TGTGCCAGCAGTTTATCTAGGACTAGCGGGGAGCAGTTCTTC. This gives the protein CASSLSRTSGEQFF.